Given below is one T cell receptor (beta chain) in context. Per germline, CDR1 LNHDA and CDR2 SQIVND (reference sequence). Losses at the gene ends were 6 bases for V and 3 bases for J; bases not matched to a gene: 7. This CDR3 has 15 residues. In the study's own analysis: How many nucleated cells were present was estimated from reference gene primer amplification. Sequencing used immunoSEQ multiplex PCR; TCRdb keeps in-frame clones, though not all of them. The V and J calls and clone size come from that table; D and trimming were worked out from the DNA. The table has 100,000 to 150,000 clones, about 85% seen once. The sample belongs to a study of blood T cell repertoires in COVID-19. Study background: PBMCs, B-cell-depleted T cells, or T cells provided the cDNA or gDNA that made up the material.

The sequenced material came from peripheral blood. The rearrangement links TRBV19 to TRBJ2-7, with 11 positions matching TRBD2. This TCR derives from a man aged 80 or over with active or convalescent COVID-19. The CDR3 nucleotides read TGTGCCAGTAGGGACGGGACTAGCGGACTCTACGAGCAGTACTTC. Protein product: CASRDGTSGLYEQYF. Based on the CDR3 plus reference TRBV19 and TRBJ2-7, the full variable domain is DGGITQSPKYLFRKEGQNVTLSCEQNLNHDAMYWYRQDPGQGLRLIYYSQIVNDFQKGDIAEGYSVSREKKESFPLTVTSAQKNPTAFYLCASRDGTSGLYEQYFGPGTRLTVT.